These 16 T cell receptor beta chains share one sample of origin, sequenced in a study of blood T cell repertoires in COVID-19. Here immunoSEQ multiplex PCR was the method, and the copy in TCRdb shows in-frame clones only, minus some. The sample yields fewer than 400,000 clones, 70% to 90% seen once. Sequencing was carried out using PBMCs or T cells enriched from blood (not recorded which). The receptors were gathered from a man between 25 and 39 years old who had recovered from COVID-19.

V gene TRBV6-5 combines with J gene TRBJ1-3; 8 nucleotides agree with TRBD1. Germline CDR1 is MNHEY and CDR2 is SVGAGI. This CDR3 region has 14 residues. Losses at the gene ends were 6 bases for V and 2 bases for J; bases not matched to a gene: 3. The CDR3 DNA reads TGTGCCAGCAGAGGACAGGGTCCTGGAAACACCATATATTTT. Translating gives CASRGQGPGNTIYF.

This sequence joins TRBV4-1 and TRBJ2-3; TRBD2 agrees at 8 bases. The CDR3 runs to 17 residues. CDR1 MGHRA and CDR2 YSYEKL come from the germline V gene. The ends lost 3 bases at V and 0 bases at J; junction bases unmatched: 8. CDR3 sequence (DNA): TGCGCCAGCAGCCAGGTGGAACTAGCGGCTAGCACAGATACGCAGTATTTT. Its protein is CASSQVELAASTDTQYF.

V usage is TRBV24-1 and J usage is TRBJ1-1, with a tentative D call TRBD1 (5 bases). Trimming cost V 3 bases and J 6 bases, with 10 bases left between them. The CDR3 sequence is 13 residues long. Germline loops: CDR1 KGHDR, CDR2 SFDVKD. The CDR3 DNA reads as TGTGCCACCAGTGATCGGAGGGACTCTGAAGCTTTCTTT. Its translation is CATSDRRDSEAFF.

This clone was recorded once. The CDR3 loop is CASSLLGGRELFF. The CDR3 nucleotides are TGTGCCAGCAGTTTACTCGGCGGGAGGGAGCTGTTTTTT. The J gene is TRBJ2-2, the V gene TRBV12-3 or TRBV12-4; D possibly corresponds to TRBD2 (6 bases). This CDR3 has 13 residues. Trimming pared 2 bases from V and 9 bases from J, leaving 10 bases between.

The table lists this clone with a count of one. The chain has TRBV5-1 and TRBJ2-7, with 9 bases fitting TRBD2. V shed 4 bases and J 3 bases; nucleotides not matched to a gene: 8. Germline-derived CDR1 and CDR2 are SGHRS and YFSETQ. The CDR3 covers 15 residues. The DNA of the CDR3 is TGCGCCAGCAGCCCCGCGACTAGCGGTTACTACGAGCAGTACTTC. This codes for CASSPATSGYYEQYF.

The rearrangement links TRBV6-5 to TRBJ1-1; TRBD1 is a possible D gene (5 bases). The CDR3 loop spans 15 amino acids. The germline gives CDR1 MNHEY, CDR2 SVGAGI. V was clipped by 0 bases and J by 0 bases, with 8 bases between them. CDR3 coding DNA: TGTGCCAGCAGTTACTCGGCAGGGATGAACACTGAAGCTTTCTTT. Protein product: CASSYSAGMNTEAFF.

The rearrangement links TRBV27 to TRBJ2-1; 9 bases align to TRBD1. Germline values: CDR1 MNHEY, CDR2 SMNVEV (reference sequence). CDR3 length equals 17 residues. V shed 5 bases, J shed 5 bases, and the junction held 13 bases outside the gene matches. CDR3 residues: CASSPLIPGTGNNEQFF. The CDR3 DNA follows: TGTGCCAGCAGTCCCCTTATTCCCGGGACAGGGAACAATGAGCAGTTCTTC.

This chain uses TRBV6-5 with TRBJ2-7; unclear D gene. CDR1 is MNHEY, CDR2 SVGAGI, per germline. The CDR3 spans 15 residues. Trimming cost V 6 bases and J 1 base, with 16 bases left between them. The CDR3 protein is CASSFTSQTSYEQYF. CDR3 DNA sequence: TGTGCCAGCAGCTTTACGTCACAGACATCCTACGAGCAGTACTTC.

The chain recombines TRBV7-6 with TRBJ1-1, with 9 bases lining up with TRBD1. Germline CDR1 SGHVS, CDR2 FNYEAQ. The CDR3 totals 18 residues. J gave up 4 bases and V 7 bases, and 19 bases lay outside the gene matches. CDR3 nucleotides: TGTGCCAGCACCGAACTGGGGGGCGGGGCGACAGGGGGCACTGAAGCTTTCTTT. Its translation: CASTELGGGATGGTEAFF.

As DNA, the CDR3 is TGTGCCAGCAGCCCATCAGCGGGAGGGCTCGGAAATGGGAATGAGCAGTTCTTC. Its translation: CASSPSAGGLGNGNEQFF. This rearrangement joins TRBV7-6 to TRBJ2-1; 10 bases line up with TRBD2. This CDR3 is 18 amino acids long. Germline V lookup: CDR1 SGHVS, CDR2 FNYEAQ. V lost 5 bases and J lost 7; bases outside the gene matches: 17.

The chain carries TRBV6-2 or TRBV6-3 and TRBJ2-1; the match to TRBD2 covers 15 bases. The CDR3 spans 19 residues. The V gene's germline CDR1 is MNHEY and CDR2 SVGEGT. The ends lost 2 bases at V and 2 bases at J; junction bases unmatched: 7. Written as DNA, the CDR3 is TGTGCCAGCAGTTACAGGACTAGCGGGGGGGCCTTGGCCTACAATGAGCAGTTCTTC. It codes for CASSYRTSGGALAYNEQFF.

The J gene is TRBJ1-6, the V gene TRBV28; 8 positions match TRBD1. Germline CDR1 and CDR2: MDHEN and SYDVKM. The CDR3 covers 16 residues. Losses at the gene ends were 7 bases for V and 4 bases for J; bases not matched to a gene: 9. The DNA of the CDR3 is TGTGCCAGCAAGGTGGCCGGGACAGGATATAATTCACCCCTCCACTTT. Translated: CASKVAGTGYNSPLHF.

V gene TRBV7-8 combines with J gene TRBJ2-3; TRBD2 matches at 8 bases. The germline V gene encodes CDR1 SGHVS and CDR2 FQNEAQ. This CDR3 is 16 amino acids long. V was clipped by 2 bases and J by 5 bases; unmatched bases: 9. The DNA for the CDR3 is TGTGCCAGCAGCTTAAGCGGGAGAGGGATTAAAGATACGCAGTATTTT. It codes for CASSLSGRGIKDTQYF.

The chain recombines TRBV4-2 with TRBJ2-3; D not certain. This CDR3 is 14 amino acids long. V dropped 1 base and J dropped 0 bases, with 5 bases sitting between them. Germline V gene lookup returns CDR1 LGHNA and CDR2 YNFKEQ. Here the CDR3 reads CASSQALSTDTQYF. For the CDR3, the DNA is TGTGCCAGCAGCCAAGCACTTAGCACAGATACGCAGTATTTT.

The chain recombines TRBV6-2 or TRBV6-3 with TRBJ2-7, with 11 bases aligning to TRBD2. Germline V gene sequence: CDR1 MNHEY, CDR2 SVGEGT. V trimming: 6 bases; J trimming: 3 bases; junction bases outside the gene matches: 10. CDR3 length equals 16 residues. The CDR3 region is CASSQTSGRGVYEQYF. The CDR3 bases are TGTGCCAGCAGCCAAACTAGCGGGAGAGGGGTCTACGAGCAGTACTTC.

This clone was seen a handful of times. The genes are TRBV5-4 and TRBJ2-3; a possible D gene is TRBD2 (6 bases). CDR1 is SGHNT, CDR2 YYREEE, per germline (reference sequence). The V end lost 4 bases, the J end lost 2 bases, and 20 bases lay between the germline ends. The CDR3 extends over 17 amino acids. The chain's CDR3 is CASSPPGAGTTTDTQYF. As DNA, the CDR3 is TGTGCCAGCAGCCCGCCGGGTGCGGGGACCACCACAGATACGCAGTATTTT.